This passage covers 6 T cell receptor beta chains from one sample sequenced in a study of patients and donors after allogeneic stem cell transplantation. Each CDR3 protein gets one entry after TCRdb re-called the RT-PCR reads with MiXCR. The table has 920,000 or so distinct CDR3 sequences, about 20% seen once; the top ten hold 5% to 6.5%. What was sequenced was blood, either unsorted or a sorted T cell fraction (not recorded which). The receptors stem from a human donor who was either an allogeneic HSCT recipient or a stem cell or donor lymphocyte infusion donor (not recorded which). It is not recorded whose cells these are; they may come from a transplant donor.

This sequence joins TRBV21-1 and TRBJ2-3; TRBD1, the D gene given by the table, was not confirmed from the DNA. TRBV21-1 is recorded as a pseudogene. This CDR3 has 15 amino acids. DNA for the CDR3: TGTGCCAGCAGCTTCCCAGGGGTGAAGGGGGATACGCAGTATTTT. Translated: CASSFPGVKGDTQYF.

At least ten counts were recorded for this clonotype. This chain uses TRBV9 with TRBJ2-2, with D perhaps being TRBD1 or TRBD2 (5 bases each). CDR3 size: 15 residues. CDR1 and CDR2 (germline): SGDLS, YYNGEE. V shed 0 bases and J shed 1 base, with 7 bases lying between them. The CDR3: CASSVAGRNTGELFF. The CDR3, as DNA: TGTGCCAGCAGCGTAGCAGGGAGGAACACCGGGGAGCTGTTTTTT.

The chain employs TRBV4-1 and TRBJ1-1; no firm D call. V was pared by 0 bases and J by 1 base, with 15 bases between. The CDR3 spans 17 residues. Per germline, CDR1 MGHRA and CDR2 YSYEKL. In DNA form, the CDR3 reads TGCGCCAGCAGCCAAGAAGGATATGGAGCCTCGAACACTGAAGCTTTCTTT. The encoded protein is CASSQEGYGASNTEAFF.

This clonotype was recorded a few times. The gene calls are TRBV10-3 and TRBJ1-5; 9 bases match TRBD1. CDR1 ENHRY and CDR2 SYGVKD come from the germline V gene. CDR3 length: 14 amino acids. V shed 8 bases, J shed 1 base, and the junction held 3 bases outside the gene matches. This chain's CDR3 is CAIAGTGSNQPQHF. The CDR3, as DNA: TGTGCCATCGCCGGGACAGGGAGCAATCAGCCCCAGCATTTT.

This clonotype was counted between two and nine times. The chain carries TRBV20-1 and TRBJ1-2, with D possibly TRBD1 on 5 matching bases. This CDR3 comprises 13 residues. Germline CDR1 reads DFQATT; CDR2 reads SNEGSKA (reference sequence). With 0 bases removed from V and 6 bases from J, the gap between germline ends came to 11 bases. CDR3 sequence (DNA): TGCAGTGCTAGAGAATCGCCAGGGCATGGCTACACCTTC. Its protein product is CSARESPGHGYTF.

CDR3 nucleotide sequence: TGCAGCGTCCCAACTAGCGGGAGCACAGATACGCAGTATTTT. Translation: CSVPTSGSTDTQYF. V and J are TRBV29-1 and TRBJ2-3; 9 nucleotides line up with TRBD2. Trimming at V came to 6 bases and at J to 0 bases, leaving 4 bases not matched to a gene. The germline V gene has CDR1 SQVTM and CDR2 ANQGSEA. The CDR3 extends over 14 amino acids.